The clone carrying this TCR beta chain was detected only once. Profiled with immunoSEQ multiplex PCR; TCRdb holds only in-frame clones, not every one. Of some 300,000 clones listed, more than 80% are singletons. The data were taken from a study of blood T cell repertoires in COVID-19. The CDR3 extends over 17 amino acids. CDR1 and CDR2 (germline): LGHDT, YNNKEL (reference sequence). Trimming stripped 1 base from V and 0 bases from J, with 15 bases between. Sequenced input: peripheral blood. The genes are TRBV3-1 (or the pseudogene TRBV3-2) and TRBJ1-1; D call uncertain. The sequence derives from a woman between 50 and 59 years old with COVID-19, enrolled during active disease. In DNA, the CDR3 is TGTGCCAGCAGCCAAGGGTCCGCCGCGGGTATGAACACTGAAGCTTTCTTT. Amino acids: CASSQGSAAGMNTEAFF.